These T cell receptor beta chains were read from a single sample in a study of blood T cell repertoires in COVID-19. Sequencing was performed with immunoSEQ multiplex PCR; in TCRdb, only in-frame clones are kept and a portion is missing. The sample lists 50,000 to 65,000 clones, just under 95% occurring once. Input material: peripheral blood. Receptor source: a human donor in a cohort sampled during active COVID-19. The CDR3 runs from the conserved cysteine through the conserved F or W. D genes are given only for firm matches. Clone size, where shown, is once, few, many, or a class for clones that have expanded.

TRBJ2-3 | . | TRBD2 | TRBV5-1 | TGCGCCAGCAGTTCTCTAGCGGGAGGGCCGACAGATACGCAGTATTTT | CASSSLAGGPTDTQYF
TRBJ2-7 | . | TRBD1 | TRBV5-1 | TGCGCCAGCAGCTCGGTGACAGGGATGGAAGAGCAGTACTTC | CASSSVTGMEEQYF
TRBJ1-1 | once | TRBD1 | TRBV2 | TGTGCCAACGCAGACAGGGGAGGCTGGACTGAAGCTTTCTTT | CANADRGGWTEAFF
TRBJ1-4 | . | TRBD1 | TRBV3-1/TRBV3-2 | TGTGCCAGCAGTTCAGCCGGGACAGACGAAAAACTGTTTTTT | CASSSAGTDEKLFF
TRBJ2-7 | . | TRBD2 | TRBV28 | TGTGCCAGCAGTACCCCGGAGGCGGGAGGGCCCTACGAGCAGTACTTC | CASSTPEAGGPYEQYF
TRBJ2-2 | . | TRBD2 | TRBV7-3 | TGTGCCAGCAGTACTAGCGGGAGGACCGGGGAGCTGTTTTTT | CASSTSGRTGELFF
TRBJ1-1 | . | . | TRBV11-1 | TGTGCCAGCAGCTTACAGGGATCCATGAACACTGAAGCTTTCTTT | CASSLQGSMNTEAFF
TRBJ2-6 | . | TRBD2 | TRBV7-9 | TGTGCCAGCACCCGGGGGGGCGGAGCCCTCTCTGGGGCCAACGTCCTGACTTTC | CASTRGGGALSGANVLTF
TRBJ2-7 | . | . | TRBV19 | TGTGCCAGTAGTCCAGGGTTGGGCTACGAGCAGTACTTC | CASSPGLGYEQYF
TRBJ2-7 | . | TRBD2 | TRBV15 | TGTGCCACCAGCCCCGAGCGGGGGGAAACCTACGAGCAGTACTTC | CATSPERGETYEQYF
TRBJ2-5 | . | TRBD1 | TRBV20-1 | TGCAGTGCTAGTACAACAGGGGGCGCGGAGACCCAGTACTTC | CSASTTGGAETQYF
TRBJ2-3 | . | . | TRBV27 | TGTGCCAGCAGTTTTGCGGGAACCACAGATACGCAGTATTTT | CASSFAGTTDTQYF
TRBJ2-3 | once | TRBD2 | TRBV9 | TGTGCCAGCAGCGTAGCGGGCGGACTAGCGGACATCAATACGCAGTATTTT | CASSVAGGLADINTQYF
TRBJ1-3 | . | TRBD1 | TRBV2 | TGTGCCAGCAGTGAAGGGAGACAGGGCCACTCTGGAAACACCATATATTTT | CASSEGRQGHSGNTIYF
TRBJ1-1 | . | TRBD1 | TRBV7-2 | TGTGCCAGCAGCTCAGGTCCCCCGACAGGGGGGACTGAAGCTTTCTTT | CASSSGPPTGGTEAFF
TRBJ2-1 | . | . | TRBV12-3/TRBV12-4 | TGTGCCAGCAGTTCACCCCCGAGAGAGGAGCAGTTCTTC | CASSSPPREEQFF
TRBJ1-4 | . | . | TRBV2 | TGTGCCAGCAGGGGGACACAAGAAAAACTGTTTTTT | CASRGTQEKLFF
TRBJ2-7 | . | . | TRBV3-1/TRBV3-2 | TGTGCCAGCAGCCTCCTTTCCTACGAGCAGTACTTC | CASSLLSYEQYF
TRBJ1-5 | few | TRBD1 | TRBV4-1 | TGCGCCAGCAGCCAGGACAGGGGGGAGCCCCAGCATTTT | CASSQDRGEPQHF
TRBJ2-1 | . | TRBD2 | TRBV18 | TGTGCCAGCTCCCGGGGGACTAGCCCCAATGAGCAGTTCTTC | CASSRGTSPNEQFF
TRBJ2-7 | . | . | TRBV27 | TGTGCCAGCAGGCCTCTAGTTCTGCACGAGCAGTACTTC | CASRPLVLHEQYF
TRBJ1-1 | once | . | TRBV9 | TGTGCCAGCAGCGTAGCTCGGGGTGGGGACACTGAAGCTTTCTTT | CASSVARGGDTEAFF
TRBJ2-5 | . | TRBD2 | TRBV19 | TGTGCCAGTACCGGGACTAGCGGGAGGAAGGTAGAGACCCAGTACTTC | CASTGTSGRKVETQYF
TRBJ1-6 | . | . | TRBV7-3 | TGTGCCAGCAGCTTAAATCAGAATTCACCCCTCCACTTT | CASSLNQNSPLHF
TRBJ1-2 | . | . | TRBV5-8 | TGTGCCAGCAGCTTGGAGGGGGTGGGGCGCACTGGCTACACCTTC | CASSLEGVGRTGYTF
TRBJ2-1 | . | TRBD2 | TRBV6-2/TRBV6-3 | TGTGCCAGCAGTCCGCCCGGGACTAGCGGGAAAAATGAGCAGTTCTTC | CASSPPGTSGKNEQFF
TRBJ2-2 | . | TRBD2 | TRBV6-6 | TGTGCCAGCAGTCTAACCCACCCTGGACTAGCGGGTACCGGGGAGCTGTTTTTT | CASSLTHPGLAGTGELFF
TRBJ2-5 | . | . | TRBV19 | TGTGCCACCAGAGCGCCCTCGGAGACCCAGTACTTC | CATRAPSETQYF
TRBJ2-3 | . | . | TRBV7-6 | TGTGCCAGCAGCTTAGACGCCGGGACAATCGGCGGGGGGCAGTATTTT | CASSLDAGTIGGGQYF
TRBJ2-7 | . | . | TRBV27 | TGTGCCAGCAGTTTTAGTTTCGGAGGCTACGAGCAGTACTTC | CASSFSFGGYEQYF
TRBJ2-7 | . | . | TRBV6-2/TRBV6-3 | TGTGCCAGCAGCCTAGCGACACGAAGTATCTACGAGCAGTACTTC | CASSLATRSIYEQYF
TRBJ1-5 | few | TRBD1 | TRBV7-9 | TGTGCCAGCAGCTTAGCGCTCCAGGACAGGGGGTATAATCAGCCCCAGCATTTT | CASSLALQDRGYNQPQHF
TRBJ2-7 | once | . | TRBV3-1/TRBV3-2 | TGTGCCAGCGGGACTTCCTACGAGCAGTACTTC | CASGTSYEQYF
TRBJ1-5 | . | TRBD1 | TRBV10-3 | TGTGCCATCAGTGAGGGACAGGGGAATCAGCCCCAGCATTTT | CAISEGQGNQPQHF
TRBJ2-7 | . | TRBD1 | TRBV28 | TGTGCCAGCAGTTTAGGGACAGGGGTCTCCTACGAGCAGTACTTC | CASSLGTGVSYEQYF
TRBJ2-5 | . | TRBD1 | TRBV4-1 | TGCGCCAGCAGCCACCCACAGGGGGCGGGGGAGACCCAGTACTTC | CASSHPQGAGETQYF
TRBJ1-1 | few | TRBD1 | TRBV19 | TGTGCCAGTAGTGCGACAGGGGGCGTCGAAGCTTTCTTT | CASSATGGVEAFF
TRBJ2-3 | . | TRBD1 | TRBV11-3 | TGTGCCAGCAGCTCCACAGGGGCCACAGATACGCAGTATTTT | CASSSTGATDTQYF
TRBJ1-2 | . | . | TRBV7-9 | TGTGCCAGCAGCTTAGGACATTCGGCGGGTGGCTACACCTTC | CASSLGHSAGGYTF
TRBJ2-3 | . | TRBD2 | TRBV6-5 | TGTGCCAGCAGTTCCTCCCTAGCGGGAGCAGATACGCAGTATTTT | CASSSSLAGADTQYF
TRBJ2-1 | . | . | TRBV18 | TGTGCCAGCTCACCACCGTCGGCGGTGGCTTACAATGAGCAGTTCTTC | CASSPPSAVAYNEQFF
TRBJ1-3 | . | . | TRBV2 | TGTGCCAGCAGTGTAGAGGCAGGGTTAAGTGGAAACACCATATATTTT | CASSVEAGLSGNTIYF
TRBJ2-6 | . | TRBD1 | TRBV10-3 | TGTGCCATCAGTGAGTCCTCAGGGGGCCGACCTGGGGCCAACGTCCTGACTTTC | CAISESSGGRPGANVLTF
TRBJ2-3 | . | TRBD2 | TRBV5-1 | TGCGCCAGCAGCCTACGGGGGGATGGGACCCAAGCGGTTACGCAGTATTTT | CASSLRGDGTQAVTQYF
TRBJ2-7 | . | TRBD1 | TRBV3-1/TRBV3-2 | TGTGCCAGCAGCCCGGGACAGGGACGATACGAGCAGTACTTC | CASSPGQGRYEQYF
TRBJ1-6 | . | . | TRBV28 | TGTGCCAGCAAGTCGGTCAGGTCCAATTCACCCCTCCACTTT | CASKSVRSNSPLHF
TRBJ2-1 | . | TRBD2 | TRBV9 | TGTGCCAGCAGCGTTACTAGCGGGGGGTGGAATGAGCAGTTCTTC | CASSVTSGGWNEQFF
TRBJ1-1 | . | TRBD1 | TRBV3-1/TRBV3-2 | TGTGCCAGCAGCCCGGCAGGGGGGCTGAACACTGAAGCTTTCTTT | CASSPAGGLNTEAFF
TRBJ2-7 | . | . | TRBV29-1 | TGCAGCGTTGGAAACAGAGCCGTCTCCTACGAGCAGTACTTC | CSVGNRAVSYEQYF
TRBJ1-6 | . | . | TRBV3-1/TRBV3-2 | TGTGCCAGCAGCCCGACAGGCGGCCCCTATAATTCACCCCTCCACTTT | CASSPTGGPYNSPLHF
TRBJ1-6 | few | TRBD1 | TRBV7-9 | TGTGCCAGCAGCCCAGGACAGGGGGGGAATTCACCCCTCCACTTT | CASSPGQGGNSPLHF
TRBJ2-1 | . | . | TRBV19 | TGTGCCAGTAGTCTCTCCATGAGCTCCTACAATGAGCAGTTCTTC | CASSLSMSSYNEQFF
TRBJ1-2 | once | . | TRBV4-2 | TGTGCCAGCAGCCACCGACCCCGGGAAGTGAACTATGGCTACACCTTC | CASSHRPREVNYGYTF
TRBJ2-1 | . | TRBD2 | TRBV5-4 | TGTGCCAGCAGCGAAGGACTAGTCGAAGTCAATGAGCAGTTCTTC | CASSEGLVEVNEQFF
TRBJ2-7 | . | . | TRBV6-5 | TGTGCCAGCAGTCTCTACGAGCAGTACTTC | CASSLYEQYF
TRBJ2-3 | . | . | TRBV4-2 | TGTGCCAGCAGCCAAGGCGAGTTGTATTATACGCAGTATTTT | CASSQGELYYTQYF
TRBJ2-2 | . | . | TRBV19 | TGTGCCAGTAGTATATCGTCCGGTTTAGGGGAGCTGTTTTTT | CASSISSGLGELFF
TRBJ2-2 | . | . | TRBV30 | TGTGCCTGGAGTGTGTCCAGGAACACCGGGGAGCTGTTTTTT | CAWSVSRNTGELFF
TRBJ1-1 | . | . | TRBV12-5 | TGTGCTAGTGGTCCCGGAGGCCCAATGAACACTGAAGCTTTCTTT | CASGPGGPMNTEAFF
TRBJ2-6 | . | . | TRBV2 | TGTGCAAGCTTAAATCAGGGTGGGGCCAACGTCCTGACTTTC | CASLNQGGANVLTF